The T cell receptor (beta chain) under discussion was sequenced for a study of vaccination and CD4 T cells after COVID-19. Overall study context: Overlapping SARS-CoV-2, HCoV-NL63, HCoV-OC43 and HCoV-229E spike peptides stimulated the cells.

Germline V gives CDR1 SNHLY, CDR2 FYNNEI. Trimming shortened V by 11 bases and J by 4 bases, and 17 bases separated the two germline ends. The CDR3 spans 13 residues. As for this clonotype: The target antigen is unknown.

Treatment of the sample: roughly ten-day PBMC culture with coronavirus spike peptide pools or control peptides (ViraFEST assay). The Oncomine TCR Beta short-read assay generated sequence data from the DNA of cultured CD4+ T cells. TCRdb called the PCR reads again in MiXCR, with one record for every CDR3 protein. The sample carries roughly 9,300 distinct CDR3 sequences, less than 75% recorded once. Material for sequencing was CD4+ T cells from blood, cultured in vitro. This sequence originates from a human donor who had recovered from COVID-19. The J gene is TRBJ1-1, the V gene TRBV2; possibly TRBD1 for D (6 bases). The CDR3 nucleotides read TGTGCCTCCCAACAGGGTTCTGGCACTGAAGCTTTCTTT. Protein product: CASQQGSGTEAFF.